Each of the 21 T cell receptor beta chains below was sequenced from the same sample in a study of cytomegalovirus exposure and HLA in healthy donors. The PCR ran on 60 Vbeta and 13 Jbeta primers. Data came from immunoSEQ multiplex PCR; TCRdb stores just in-frame clones and leaves some out. The table shows under 200,000 clones, with approximately 77% occurring only once. Sequencing used PBMCs. Receptors originate from a male donor in good health and CMV-seronegative.

The gene calls are TRBV13 and TRBJ2-2, with D uncertain. Germline V CDR1 and CDR2: PRHDT, FYEKMQ (reference sequence). Deletions cut 3 bases from V and 5 bases from J, with 10 bases between. The CDR3 runs to 14 residues. The CDR3 region is CASSFSRRTGELFF. CDR3 DNA sequence: TGTGCCAGCAGCTTCTCTAGACGAACCGGGGAGCTGTTTTTT.

V gene TRBV16 combines with J gene TRBJ2-5; D call uncertain. Trimming cost V 4 bases and J 2 bases, with 20 bases left between them. Looked up from germline, CDR1 is KGHSY and CDR2 is FQNENV. The CDR3 runs 17 residues. CDR3 loop: CASSLLPLLNPQETQYF. Written as DNA, the CDR3 is TGTGCCAGCAGCCTACTTCCACTCCTAAACCCTCAAGAGACCCAGTACTTC.

V is TRBV4-3 and J is TRBJ2-1; tentatively, D is TRBD1 (6 bases). Trimming shortened V by 0 bases and J by 8 bases, and 17 bases separated the two germline ends. CDR1 and CDR2 (germline): LGHNA, YSLEER. The CDR3 spans 16 residues. The CDR3 here is CASSQDGRGRGHEQFF. Here the CDR3 DNA reads TGCGCCAGCAGCCAAGATGGCAGGGGCCGGGGACATGAGCAGTTCTTC.

The chain combines TRBV27 with TRBJ2-3, with D unclear. Trimming took 3 bases from V and 2 from J, leaving 9 bases between them. The CDR3 runs 14 residues. Germline V gives CDR1 MNHEY, CDR2 SMNVEV (reference sequence). For the CDR3, the DNA is TGTGCCAGCAGTTTTCGAACAGACACAGATACGCAGTATTTT. Encoded protein: CASSFRTDTDTQYF.

The chain recombines TRBV15 with TRBJ2-5; TRBD2 aligns across 7 bases. V was clipped by 3 bases and J by 5 bases; unmatched bases: 9. The CDR3 runs 15 residues. Germline CDR1 and CDR2: LNHNV and YYDKDF (reference sequence). CDR3: CATSSMGGVAETQYF. The CDR3 nucleotides are TGTGCCACCAGCAGCATGGGAGGGGTGGCCGAGACCCAGTACTTC.

This chain joins TRBV6-5 and TRBJ2-5; 8 bases align to TRBD1. Judging by the DNA end, TRBJ2-7 fits better; the J call may be wrong. The germline gives CDR1 MNHEY, CDR2 SVGAGI. This CDR3 comprises 14 residues. The CDR3 spells CASRQGGSAYEQYF. The CDR3 DNA reads as TGTGCCAGCAGACAGGGGGGTTCTGCCTACGAGCAGTACTTC.

This chain links TRBV30 with TRBJ2-7, with TRBD1 matching over 8 bases. Losses at the gene ends were 5 bases for V and 6 bases for J; bases not matched to a gene: 15. The CDR3 totals 15 residues. CDR1 and CDR2 (germline): GTSNPN, SVGIG (reference sequence). This CDR3 is CAWARRRTGLSEQYF. CDR3 nucleotides: TGTGCCTGGGCCCGCCGAAGGACAGGGCTGAGCGAGCAGTACTTC. The whole variable domain, remainder taken from reference TRBV30 and TRBJ2-7, is SQTIHQWPATLVQPVGSPLSLECTVEGTSNPNLYWYRQAAGRGLQLLFYSVGIGQISSEVPQNLSASRPQDRQFILSSKKLLLSDSGFYLCAWARRRTGLSEQYFGPGTRLTVT.

The V and J genes are TRBV9 and TRBJ2-1; 9 positions agree with TRBD2. The CDR3 has 16 residues. After removal of 0 bases from V and 8 bases from J, the junction contained 9 bases not matched to a gene. CDR1 is SGDLS and CDR2 is YYNGEE in the germline V gene. CDR3 amino acids: CASSVGLAGGFHEQFF. In DNA form, the CDR3 reads TGTGCCAGCAGCGTAGGTCTGGCGGGAGGGTTTCATGAGCAGTTCTTC.

This clone has just a few counts. This chain links TRBV19 with TRBJ2-1; TRBD2 matches 7 bases. J was trimmed by 2 bases and V by 6 bases; bases with no gene match: 4. The length of the CDR3 is 14 residues. CDR1 and CDR2 (germline): LNHDA, SQIVND (reference sequence). The CDR3 reads CASRPGGAYNEQFF. The CDR3 DNA reads as TGTGCCAGTAGACCGGGGGGTGCCTACAATGAGCAGTTCTTC. The full variable domain, its missing parts supplied by reference TRBV19 and TRBJ2-1, is DGGITQSPKYLFRKEGQNVTLSCEQNLNHDAMYWYRQDPGQGLRLIYYSQIVNDFQKGDIAEGYSVSREKKESFPLTVTSAQKNPTAFYLCASRPGGAYNEQFFGPGTRLTVL.

This rearrangement joins TRBV7-2 to TRBJ2-1; D might be TRBD1 (5 bases). This CDR3 has 15 residues. Germline loops: CDR1 SGHTA, CDR2 FQGNSA. V lost 6 bases and J lost 2, with 14 bases in between. CDR3 loop: CASSAFDRTYNEQFF. The CDR3, as DNA: TGTGCCAGCAGTGCCTTTGACAGAACCTACAATGAGCAGTTCTTC.

The CDR3 is CASSVTSGRSYNEQFF. The CDR3 DNA reads TGTGCCAGCAGCGTGACTAGCGGGAGGTCCTACAATGAGCAGTTCTTC. The chain couples TRBV9 to TRBJ2-1; TRBD2 matches 13 bases. This CDR3 comprises 16 residues. V was clipped by 2 bases and J by 1 base; unmatched bases: 0. Germline CDR1 is SGDLS and CDR2 is YYNGEE.

The V call is TRBV10-1, the J call TRBJ2-1; D may be TRBD1 (6 bases). CDR3 length: 16 residues. Deletions cut 4 bases from V and 0 bases from J, with 13 bases between. Germline values: CDR1 WNHNN, CDR2 SYGVQD (reference sequence). The CDR3 bases are TGCGCCAGCAGTGGAGGGAACAGGGTCTCCTACAATGAGCAGTTCTTC. Protein sequence: CASSGGNRVSYNEQFF.

The J gene is TRBJ2-7, the V gene TRBV2; possible D gene TRBD1, 6 bases. The germline CDR1 and CDR2 sequences are SNHLY and FYNNEI. The CDR3 extends over 14 amino acids. V was trimmed by 11 bases and J by 7 bases, leaving 24 bases between them. As DNA, the CDR3 is TGTGCCGGGACCACAGGGTTCAGAGGTAATGAGCAGTACTTC. It codes for CAGTTGFRGNEQYF.

The chain is built from TRBV19 and TRBJ2-7; possible D gene TRBD2, 6 bases. The CDR3 length is 16 residues. Trimming removed 7 bases from V and 0 bases from J, with 19 bases in between. The V gene's germline CDR1 is LNHDA and CDR2 SQIVND (reference sequence). CDR3 sequence reads: CASTTAGRGNSYEQYF. Here the CDR3 DNA reads TGTGCCAGTACTACCGCGGGGCGGGGAAACTCCTACGAGCAGTACTTC.

The gene calls are TRBV7-9 and TRBJ1-2, with a possible D match to TRBD1 (5 bases). V lost 2 bases to trimming and J lost 8 bases, with 12 bases between them. CDR1 is SEHNR, CDR2 FQNEAQ, per germline (reference sequence). This CDR3 region has 13 residues. CDR3 DNA: TGTGCCAGCAGCTTATCAGGGAGGGAAGGCTACACCTTC. Protein: CASSLSGREGYTF.

The chain is built from TRBV7-2 and TRBJ2-1; TRBD2 matches 14 bases. V lost 3 bases to trimming and J lost 5 bases; unmatched junction nucleotides: 9. Germline V gene lookup returns CDR1 SGHTA and CDR2 FQGNSA. This CDR3 comprises 18 residues. CDR3 nucleotides: TGTGCCAGCAGCTTCCCGGGACTAGCGGGGGCCGTTAACAATGAGCAGTTCTTC. Protein: CASSFPGLAGAVNNEQFF.

V is TRBV5-1 and J is TRBJ1-1; perhaps TRBD1 as D (5 bases). V shed 0 bases and J shed 1 base, with 10 bases lying between them. The CDR3 sequence is 15 residues long. CDR1 and CDR2 (germline): SGHRS, YFSETQ. CDR3 coding DNA: TGCGCCAGCAGCTTGGCTGGGGGGGAGAACACTGAAGCTTTCTTT. Amino acid sequence: CASSLAGGENTEAFF.

The chain is built from TRBV7-2 and TRBJ1-1, with D tentatively TRBD1 (6 bases). The CDR3 length is 16 residues. V was shortened by 3 bases and J by 1 base, with 15 bases between the two germline ends. In germline, CDR1 is SGHTA, CDR2 FQGNSA. CDR3 sequence reads: CASSFFPGQSNTEAFF. DNA for the CDR3: TGTGCCAGCAGCTTTTTTCCCGGACAGTCGAACACTGAAGCTTTCTTT. The whole variable domain, remainder taken from reference TRBV7-2 and TRBJ1-1, is GAGVSQSPSNKVTEKGKDVELRCDPISGHTALYWYRQSLGQGLEFLIYFQGNSAPDKSGLPSDRFSAERTGGSVSTLTIQRTQQEDSAVYLCASSFFPGQSNTEAFFGQGTRLTVV.

The rearrangement links TRBV2 to TRBJ2-3; D uncertain. The CDR3 has 11 residues. From germline, CDR1 is SNHLY and CDR2 FYNNEI. The V end lost 10 bases, the J end lost 2 bases, and 7 bases lay between the germline ends. For the CDR3, the DNA is TGTGCCACCCTCTCCACAGATACGCAGTATTTT. Protein product: CATLSTDTQYF.

V and J are TRBV5-5 and TRBJ1-5; TRBD1 agrees at 11 bases. Germline V gene lookup returns CDR1 SGHKS and CDR2 YYEKEE (reference sequence). The CDR3 sequence is 16 residues long. Trimming cost V 1 base and J 5 bases; bases outside gene matches: 5. The DNA of the CDR3 is TGTGCCAGCAGCTTGAGTTGGACAGGGGGCCATCAGCCCCAGCATTTT. It specifies CASSLSWTGGHQPQHF.

The V gene is TRBV27, the J gene TRBJ2-7; D might be TRBD2 (6 bases). The CDR3 spans 14 residues. Deletions cut 4 bases from V and 0 bases from J, with 10 bases between. The germline V gene has CDR1 MNHEY and CDR2 SMNVEV (reference sequence). This CDR3 reads CASSSGLSSYEQYF. CDR3 DNA: TGTGCCAGCAGTTCCGGACTAAGCTCCTACGAGCAGTACTTC.